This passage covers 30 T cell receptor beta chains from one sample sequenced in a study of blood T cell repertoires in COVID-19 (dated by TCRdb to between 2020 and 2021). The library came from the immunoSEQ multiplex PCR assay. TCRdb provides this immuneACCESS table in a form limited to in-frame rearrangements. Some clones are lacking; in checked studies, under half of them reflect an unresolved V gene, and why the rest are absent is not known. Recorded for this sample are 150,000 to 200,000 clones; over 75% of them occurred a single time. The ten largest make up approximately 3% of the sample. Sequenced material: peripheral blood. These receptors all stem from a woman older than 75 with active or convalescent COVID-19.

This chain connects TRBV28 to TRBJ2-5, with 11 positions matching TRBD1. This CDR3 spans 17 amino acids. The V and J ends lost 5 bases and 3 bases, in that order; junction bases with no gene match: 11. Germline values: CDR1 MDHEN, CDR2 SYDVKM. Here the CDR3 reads CASSVVVWGQGEETQYF. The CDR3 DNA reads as TGTGCCAGCAGTGTTGTTGTTTGGGGACAGGGGGAAGAGACCCAGTACTTC.

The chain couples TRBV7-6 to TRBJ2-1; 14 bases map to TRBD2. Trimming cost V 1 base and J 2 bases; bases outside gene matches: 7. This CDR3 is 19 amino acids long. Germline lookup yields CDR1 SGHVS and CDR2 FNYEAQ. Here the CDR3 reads CASSLEPGLAGEAYNEQFF. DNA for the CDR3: TGTGCCAGCAGCTTAGAACCGGGACTAGCGGGAGAAGCCTACAATGAGCAGTTCTTC. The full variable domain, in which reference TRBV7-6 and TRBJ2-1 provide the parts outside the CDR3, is GAGVSQSPRYKVTKRGQDVALRCDPISGHVSLYWYRQALGQGPEFLTYFNYEAQQDKSGLPNDRFSAERPEGSISTLTIQRTEQRDSAMYRCASSLEPGLAGEAYNEQFFGPGTRLTVL.

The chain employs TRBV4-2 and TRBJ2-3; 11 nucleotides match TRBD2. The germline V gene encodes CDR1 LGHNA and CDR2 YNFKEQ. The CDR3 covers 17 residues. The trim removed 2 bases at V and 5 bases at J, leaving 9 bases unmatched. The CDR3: CASSQTLAGGPQDTQYF. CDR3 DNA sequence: TGTGCCAGCAGCCAAACCTTAGCGGGGGGGCCTCAAGATACGCAGTATTTT.

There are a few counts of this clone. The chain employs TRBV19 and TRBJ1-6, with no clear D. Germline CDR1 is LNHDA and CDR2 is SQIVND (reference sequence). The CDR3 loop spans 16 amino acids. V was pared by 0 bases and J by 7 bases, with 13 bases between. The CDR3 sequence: CASSIDISAVNSPLHF. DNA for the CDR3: TGTGCCAGTAGTATAGATATTTCAGCGGTAAATTCACCCCTCCACTTT. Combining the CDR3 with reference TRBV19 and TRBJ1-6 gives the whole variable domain DGGITQSPKYLFRKEGQNVTLSCEQNLNHDAMYWYRQDPGQGLRLIYYSQIVNDFQKGDIAEGYSVSREKKESFPLTVTSAQKNPTAFYLCASSIDISAVNSPLHFGNGTRLTVT.

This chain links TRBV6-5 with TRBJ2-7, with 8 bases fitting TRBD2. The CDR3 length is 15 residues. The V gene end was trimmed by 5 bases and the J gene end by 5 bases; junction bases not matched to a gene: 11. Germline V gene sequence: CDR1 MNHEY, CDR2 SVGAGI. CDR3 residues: CASSISGGRFHEQYF. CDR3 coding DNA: TGTGCCAGCAGTATCAGCGGGGGAAGGTTCCACGAGCAGTACTTC.

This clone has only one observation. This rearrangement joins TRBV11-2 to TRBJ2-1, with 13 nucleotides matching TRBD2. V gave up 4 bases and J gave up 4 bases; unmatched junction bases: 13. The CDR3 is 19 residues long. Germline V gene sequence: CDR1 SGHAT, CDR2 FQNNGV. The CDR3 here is CASSSGGLAGSNPYNEQFF. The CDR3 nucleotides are TGTGCCAGCAGCTCGGGGGGACTAGCGGGGAGCAACCCATACAATGAGCAGTTCTTC.

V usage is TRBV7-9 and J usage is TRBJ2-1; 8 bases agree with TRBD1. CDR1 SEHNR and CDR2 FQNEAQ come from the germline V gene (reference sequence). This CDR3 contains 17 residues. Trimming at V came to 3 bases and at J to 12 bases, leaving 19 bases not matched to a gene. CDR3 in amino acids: CASSFPSGGDWFDGQFF. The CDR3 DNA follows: TGTGCCAGCAGCTTTCCATCAGGGGGCGATTGGTTTGACGGGCAGTTCTTC.

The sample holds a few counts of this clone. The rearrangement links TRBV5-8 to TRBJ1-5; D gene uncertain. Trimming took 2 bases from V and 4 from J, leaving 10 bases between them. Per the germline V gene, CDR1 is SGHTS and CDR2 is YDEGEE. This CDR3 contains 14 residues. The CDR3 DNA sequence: TGTGCCAGCAGCTTAATCCAGAGGAATCAGCCCCAGCATTTT. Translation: CASSLIQRNQPQHF.

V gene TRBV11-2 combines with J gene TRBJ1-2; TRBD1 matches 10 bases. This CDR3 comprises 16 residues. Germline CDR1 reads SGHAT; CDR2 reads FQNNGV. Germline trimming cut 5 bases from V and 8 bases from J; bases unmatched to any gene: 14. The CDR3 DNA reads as TGTGCCAGCAGCATGACGATGACAGGGGGCGCGATGGGCTACACCTTC. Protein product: CASSMTMTGGAMGYTF.

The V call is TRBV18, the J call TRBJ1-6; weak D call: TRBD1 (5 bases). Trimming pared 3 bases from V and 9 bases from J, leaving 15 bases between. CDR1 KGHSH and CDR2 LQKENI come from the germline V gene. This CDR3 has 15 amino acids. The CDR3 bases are TGTGCCAGCTCACCGGCCAGGGTGAAAGGTTCACCCCTCCACTTT. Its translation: CASSPARVKGSPLHF. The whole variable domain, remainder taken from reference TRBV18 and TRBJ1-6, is NAGVMQNPRHLVRRRGQEARLRCSPMKGHSHVYWYRQLPEEGLKFMVYLQKENIIDESGMPKERFSAEFPKEGPSILRIQQVVRGDSAAYFCASSPARVKGSPLHFGNGTRLTVT.

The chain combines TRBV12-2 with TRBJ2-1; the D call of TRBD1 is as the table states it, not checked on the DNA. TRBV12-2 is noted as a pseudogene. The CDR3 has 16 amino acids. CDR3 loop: CASRLGTGTAYNEQFF. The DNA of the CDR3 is TGTGCAAGTCGCTTGGGTACCGGGACAGCCTACAATGAGCAGTTCTTC.

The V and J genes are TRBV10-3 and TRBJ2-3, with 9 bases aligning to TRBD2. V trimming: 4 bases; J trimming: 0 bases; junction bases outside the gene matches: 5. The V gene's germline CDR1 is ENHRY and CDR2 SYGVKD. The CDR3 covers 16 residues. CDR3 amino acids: CAISGRLAGSTDTQYF. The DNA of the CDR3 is TGTGCCATCAGTGGAAGGCTAGCGGGGAGCACAGATACGCAGTATTTT.

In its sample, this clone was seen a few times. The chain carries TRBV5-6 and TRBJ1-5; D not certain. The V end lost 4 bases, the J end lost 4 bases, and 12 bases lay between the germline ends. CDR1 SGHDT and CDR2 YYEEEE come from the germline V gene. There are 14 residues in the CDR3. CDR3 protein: CASSPMGGNQPQHF. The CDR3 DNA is TGTGCCAGCAGCCCCATGGGAGGGAATCAGCCCCAGCATTTT.

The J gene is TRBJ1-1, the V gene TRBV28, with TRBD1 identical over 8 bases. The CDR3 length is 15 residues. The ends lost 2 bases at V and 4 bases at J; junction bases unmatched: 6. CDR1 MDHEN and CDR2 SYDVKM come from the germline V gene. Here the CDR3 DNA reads TGTGCCAGCAGTTTAAAGGGGACAGGATCCACTGAAGCTTTCTTT. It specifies CASSLKGTGSTEAFF. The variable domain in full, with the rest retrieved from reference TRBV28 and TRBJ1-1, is DVKVTQSSRYLVKRTGEKVFLECVQDMDHENMFWYRQDPGLGLRLIYFSYDVKMKEKGDIPEGYSVSREKKERFSLILESASTNQTSMYLCASSLKGTGSTEAFFGQGTRLTVV.

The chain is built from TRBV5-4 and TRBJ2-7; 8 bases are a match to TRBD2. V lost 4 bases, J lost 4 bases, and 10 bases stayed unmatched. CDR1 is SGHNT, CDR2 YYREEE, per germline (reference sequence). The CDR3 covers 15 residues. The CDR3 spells CASSPRGGAGYEQYF. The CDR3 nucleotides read TGTGCCAGCAGCCCCCGGGGGGGGGCGGGTTACGAGCAGTACTTC. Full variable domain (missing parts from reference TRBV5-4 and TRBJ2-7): ETGVTQSPTHLIKTRGQQVTLRCSSQSGHNTVSWYQQALGQGPQFIFQYYREEENGRGNFPPRFSGLQFPNYSSELNVNALELDDSALYLCASSPRGGAGYEQYFGPGTRLTVT.

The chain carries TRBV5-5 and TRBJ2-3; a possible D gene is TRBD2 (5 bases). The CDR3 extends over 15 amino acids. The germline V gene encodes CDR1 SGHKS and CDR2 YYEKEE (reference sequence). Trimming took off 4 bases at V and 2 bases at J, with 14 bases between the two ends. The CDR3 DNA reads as TGTGCCAGCAGCCCCGCCGCGGGCCCCACAGATACGCAGTATTTT. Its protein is CASSPAAGPTDTQYF.

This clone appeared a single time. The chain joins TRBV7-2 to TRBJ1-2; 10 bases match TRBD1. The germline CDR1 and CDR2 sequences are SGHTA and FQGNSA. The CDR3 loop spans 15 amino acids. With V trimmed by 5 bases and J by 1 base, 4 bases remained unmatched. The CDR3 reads CASSEDRGVNYGYTF. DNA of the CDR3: TGTGCCAGCAGCGAGGACAGGGGGGTTAACTATGGCTACACCTTC.

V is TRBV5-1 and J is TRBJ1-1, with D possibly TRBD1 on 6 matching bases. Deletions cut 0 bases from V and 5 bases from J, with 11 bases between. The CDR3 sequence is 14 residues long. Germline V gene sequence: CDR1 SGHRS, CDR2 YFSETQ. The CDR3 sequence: CASSLAQGWTEAFF. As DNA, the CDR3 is TGCGCCAGCAGCTTGGCCCAGGGGTGGACTGAAGCTTTCTTT.

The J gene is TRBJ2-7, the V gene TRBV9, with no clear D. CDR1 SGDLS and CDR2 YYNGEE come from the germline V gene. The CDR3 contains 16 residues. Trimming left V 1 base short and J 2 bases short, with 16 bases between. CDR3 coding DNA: TGTGCCAGCAGCGTAATAACGAGGCAGCATGCCTACGAGCAGTACTTC. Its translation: CASSVITRQHAYEQYF.

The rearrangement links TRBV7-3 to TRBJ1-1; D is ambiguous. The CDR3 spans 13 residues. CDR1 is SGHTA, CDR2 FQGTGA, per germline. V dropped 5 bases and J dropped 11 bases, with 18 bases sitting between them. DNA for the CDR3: TGTGCCAGCAGCCCTTCCTCAACCAGGTTGGCTTTCTTT. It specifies CASSPSSTRLAFF.

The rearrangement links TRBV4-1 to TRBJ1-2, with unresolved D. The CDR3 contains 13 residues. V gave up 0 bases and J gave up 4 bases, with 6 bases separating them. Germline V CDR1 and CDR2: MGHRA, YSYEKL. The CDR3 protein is CASSQDYSYGYTF. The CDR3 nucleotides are TGCGCCAGCAGCCAAGATTACAGCTATGGCTACACCTTC.

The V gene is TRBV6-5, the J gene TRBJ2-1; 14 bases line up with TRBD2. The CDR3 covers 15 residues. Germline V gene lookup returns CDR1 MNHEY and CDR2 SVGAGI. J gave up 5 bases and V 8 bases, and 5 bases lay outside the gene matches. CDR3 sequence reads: CASGGLAGDNNEQFF. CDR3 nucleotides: TGTGCCAGCGGGGGACTAGCGGGGGACAACAATGAGCAGTTCTTC.

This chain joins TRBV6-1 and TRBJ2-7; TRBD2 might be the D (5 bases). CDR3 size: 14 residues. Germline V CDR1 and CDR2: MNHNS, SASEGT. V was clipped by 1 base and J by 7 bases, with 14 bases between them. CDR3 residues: CASSEDRARGEQYF. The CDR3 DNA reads TGTGCCAGCAGTGAAGACCGGGCAAGAGGGGAGCAGTACTTC.

The DNA for the CDR3 is TGTGCCAGCAGCTTAGCCCGGCTAGCGGGGTTAGGGGAGACCCAGTACTTC. Residues: CASSLARLAGLGETQYF. The chain recombines TRBV7-9 with TRBJ2-5; 9 nucleotides line up with TRBD2. J was trimmed by 5 bases and V by 0 bases; bases with no gene match: 10. CDR3 length: 17 amino acids. Germline CDR1 and CDR2: SEHNR and FQNEAQ (reference sequence). Based on the CDR3 plus reference TRBV7-9 and TRBJ2-5, the full variable domain is DTGVSQNPRHKITKRGQNVTFRCDPISEHNRLYWYRQTLGQGPEFLTYFQNEAQLEKSRLLSDRFSAERPKGSFSTLEIQRTEQGDSAMYLCASSLARLAGLGETQYFGPGTRLLVL.

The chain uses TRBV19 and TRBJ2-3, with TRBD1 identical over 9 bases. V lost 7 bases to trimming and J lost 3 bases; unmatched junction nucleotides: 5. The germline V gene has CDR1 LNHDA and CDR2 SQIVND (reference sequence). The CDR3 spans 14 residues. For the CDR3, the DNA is TGTGCCAGTAACGACAGGGGGGGAACAGATACGCAGTATTTT. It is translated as CASNDRGGTDTQYF.

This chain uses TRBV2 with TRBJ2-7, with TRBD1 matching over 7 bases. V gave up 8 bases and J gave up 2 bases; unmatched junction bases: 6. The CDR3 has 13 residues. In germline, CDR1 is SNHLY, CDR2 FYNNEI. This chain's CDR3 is CASSPGTAYEQYF. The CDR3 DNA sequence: TGTGCCAGCTCACCCGGGACAGCCTACGAGCAGTACTTC.

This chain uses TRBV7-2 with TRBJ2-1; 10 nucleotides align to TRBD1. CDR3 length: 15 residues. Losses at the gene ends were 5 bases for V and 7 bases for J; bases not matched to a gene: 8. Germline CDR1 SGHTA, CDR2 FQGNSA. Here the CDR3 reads CASSVRQGAFNEQFF. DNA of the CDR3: TGTGCCAGCAGCGTAAGACAGGGGGCCTTTAATGAGCAGTTCTTC.

The CDR3 DNA reads as TGCGCCAGCAGCCAAGAGGAGGAGCGGTCAAGTCTGTGGGAGACCCAGTACTTC. Translation: CASSQEEERSSLWETQYF. V is TRBV4-1 and J is TRBJ2-5, with D possibly matching TRBD2 (5 bases). V lost 0 bases to trimming and J lost 5 bases, with 22 bases between them. The germline V gene encodes CDR1 MGHRA and CDR2 YSYEKL. The CDR3 extends over 18 amino acids.

The CDR3 DNA reads TGTGCCAGCAGCCACCACAGGGGGCGGGATGGCTACACCTTC. As protein: CASSHHRGRDGYTF. The chain links TRBV3-1 (or the pseudogene TRBV3-2) to TRBJ1-2; 9 bases map to TRBD1. The CDR3 has 14 residues. V was pared by 3 bases and J by 6 bases, with 5 bases of the junction left unmatched. The V gene's germline CDR1 is LGHDT and CDR2 YNNKEL (reference sequence).

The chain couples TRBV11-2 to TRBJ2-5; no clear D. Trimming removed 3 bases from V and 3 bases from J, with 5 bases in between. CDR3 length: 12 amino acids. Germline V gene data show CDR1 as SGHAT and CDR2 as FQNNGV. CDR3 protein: CASSFSEETQYF. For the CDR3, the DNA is TGTGCCAGCAGCTTTTCAGAAGAGACCCAGTACTTC.